Each of the 25 T cell receptor beta chains below was sequenced from the same sample in a study of low-dose radiotherapy and immunotherapy resistance in tumors. Gene-specific TRAV and TRBV primers were used for first-strand cDNA, covering alpha and beta chains. Amplification, which lasted 20 to 25 PCR cycles, used a constant-region primer and V-primer adapter to amplify TCRs. One entry per CDR3 protein, called by TCRdb with MiXCR from the reads. The sample has nearly 60,000 distinct CDR3 sequences, 20% to 25% seen once. The time point was: after trial treatment. This sample's treatment: LDRT plus nivolumab, ipilimumab, low-dose cyclophosphamide and aspirin (RACIN trial). The sample was PBMCs, taken after low-dose radiotherapy plus immunotherapy. The receptors come from a male donor with prostate cancer.

At least ten counts were recorded for this clonotype. This chain links TRBV12-3 or TRBV12-4 with TRBJ2-1; D is possibly TRBD1 or TRBD2 (5 bases each). V was pared by 7 bases and J by 8 bases, with 15 bases between. The CDR3 runs to 13 residues. The CDR3 spells CASNNPGADEQFF. Written as DNA, the CDR3 is TGTGCCAGCAACAACCCCGGGGCCGATGAGCAGTTCTTC.

This clonotype was picked up many times. In DNA, the CDR3 is TGTGCCAGCAGCTTAGAGGGCAGGGGGAATTCACCCCTCCACTTT. Its protein is CASSLEGRGNSPLHF. V and J are TRBV7-2 and TRBJ1-6, with 7 bases that match TRBD1. Per the germline V gene, CDR1 is SGHTA and CDR2 is FQGNSA. The CDR3 is 15 residues long. V trimming: 1 base; J trimming: 7 bases; junction bases outside the gene matches: 4.

In regard to this clonotype: This likely came from a read error, as a far larger clone is one base away. The rearrangement uses TRBV28 and TRBJ2-1; D is ambiguous. The J call may be wrong; the DNA end is better matched by TRBJ2-7. Germline CDR1 and CDR2: MDHEN and SYDVKM. This CDR3 spans 12 amino acids. The DNA for the CDR3 is TGTGCCAGCAGCCGGCTAGTGGTCGAGCAGTACTTC. As protein: CASSRLVVEQYF.

This clonotype has ten or more counts. For the CDR3, the DNA is TGTGCCAGCTCCCCAACCGACCGGGGGCCGATGGAGACCCAGTACTTC. Amino acids: CASSPTDRGPMETQYF. The chain recombines TRBV18 with TRBJ2-5; either TRBD1 or TRBD2 may supply D (6 bases each). Germline CDR1 reads KGHSH; CDR2 reads LQKENI. The germline V and J ends were trimmed by 6 bases and 5 bases, with 22 bases remaining between them. CDR3 size: 16 residues.

This clonotype has at least ten counts. The V call is TRBV19, the J call TRBJ2-1; a possible D gene is TRBD2 (5 bases). V was shortened by 2 bases and J by 0 bases, with 14 bases between the two germline ends. The CDR3 covers 17 residues. Germline CDR1 reads LNHDA; CDR2 reads SQIVND (reference sequence). The CDR3 bases are TGTGCCAGTAGTATAAGGAACAGAGGGAGCTCCTACAATGAGCAGTTCTTC. Protein product: CASSIRNRGSSYNEQFF. Variable domain in full (rest from reference TRBV19 and TRBJ2-1): DGGITQSPKYLFRKEGQNVTLSCEQNLNHDAMYWYRQDPGQGLRLIYYSQIVNDFQKGDIAEGYSVSREKKESFPLTVTSAQKNPTAFYLCASSIRNRGSSYNEQFFGPGTRLTVL.

This clonotype appeared many times. The CDR3: CSATGSDPNQPQHF. CDR3 nucleotides: TGCAGCGCCACGGGAAGCGACCCCAATCAGCCCCAGCATTTT. The rearrangement links TRBV29-1 to TRBJ1-5; D is undetermined. Germline V gene sequence: CDR1 SQVTM, CDR2 ANQGSEA. The CDR3 has 14 amino acids. Trimming took off 7 bases at V and 3 bases at J, with 16 bases between the two ends.

This clonotype showed up many times. This chain links TRBV6-4 with TRBJ2-1; D perhaps matches TRBD2 (5 bases). Germline lookup yields CDR1 MRHNA and CDR2 SNTAGT. This CDR3 spans 14 amino acids. Trimming pared 3 bases from V and 7 bases from J, leaving 13 bases between. The CDR3 loop reads CASSETGGSNEQFF. CDR3 coding DNA: TGTGCCAGCAGTGAGACCGGTGGGAGTAATGAGCAGTTCTTC.

This chain's CDR3 is CASSGAGWLFF. The CDR3 DNA sequence: TGTGCCAGCAGTGGTGCGGGTTGGCTGTTTTTT. The V gene is TRBV2, the J gene TRBJ1-4; D gene uncertain. CDR3 size: 11 residues. V shed 4 bases and J shed 14 bases, with 11 bases lying between them. Germline V gene lookup returns CDR1 SNHLY and CDR2 FYNNEI.

This clonotype has a count of ten or more. The J gene is TRBJ2-7, the V gene TRBV5-1; 7 nucleotides match TRBD1. CDR1 SGHRS and CDR2 YFSETQ come from the germline V gene. J was trimmed by 4 bases and V by 1 base; bases with no gene match: 11. This CDR3 region has 16 residues. The CDR3 DNA reads TGCGCCAGCAGCTTGCAAGGACAGGCAGTGGGATACGAGCAGTACTTC. Protein product: CASSLQGQAVGYEQYF.

This clonotype was counted ten times or more. The genes are TRBV12-3 or TRBV12-4 and TRBJ1-1, with D perhaps matching TRBD1 (6 bases). The ends were cut back, 8 bases at V and 1 base at J, with 14 bases in the middle. This CDR3 is 14 amino acids long. CDR3 sequence reads: CASGPGHQNTEAFF. The CDR3 DNA is TGTGCCAGCGGACCGGGACACCAGAACACTGAAGCTTTCTTT.

This clonotype appeared many times. The chain is built from TRBV28 and TRBJ1-2, with TRBD1 as a possible D gene (6 bases). The CDR3 has 14 residues. The germline V gene encodes CDR1 MDHEN and CDR2 SYDVKM. V dropped 6 bases and J dropped 4 bases, with 15 bases sitting between them. CDR3 protein: CASRGAGRSYGYTF. The DNA of the CDR3 is TGTGCCAGCAGGGGGGCAGGGCGTAGCTATGGCTACACCTTC.

This clonotype was found many times. The chain is built from TRBV20-1 and TRBJ2-3; TRBD2 matches at 14 bases. CDR3 size: 18 residues. V trimming: 2 bases; J trimming: 4 bases; junction bases outside the gene matches: 11. Germline CDR1 reads DFQATT; CDR2 reads SNEGSKA (reference sequence). The CDR3 loop is CSARRGLAGGLSADTQYF. CDR3 sequence (DNA): TGCAGTGCTAGACGAGGACTAGCGGGGGGCCTGAGCGCAGATACGCAGTATTTT.

With respect to this clonotype: It differs at one base from a far larger clone, so likely a read error. The chain couples TRBV27 to TRBJ2-7; the D call may be TRBD1 or TRBD2 (6 bases each). The germline V and J ends were trimmed by 7 bases and 7 bases, with 20 bases remaining between them. The CDR3 length is 14 residues. CDR1 is MNHEY and CDR2 is SMNVEV in the germline V gene (reference sequence). CDR3 region: CASNRQGGQGEQYF. The CDR3 DNA is TGTGCCAGCAATAGACAAGGGGGGCAGGGTGAGCAGTACTTC.

Notes on this clonotype: This likely reflects a read error, since a far larger clone is one base away. This rearrangement joins TRBV6-6 to TRBJ2-2, with D perhaps matching TRBD2 (5 bases). Germline V gives CDR1 MNHNY, CDR2 SVGAGI (reference sequence). The CDR3 contains 16 residues. The CDR3 nucleotides are TGTACCAGCACCTTCTCGGGGATCGGGATCACCGGGGAGCTGTTTTTT. Encoded protein: CTSTFSGIGITGELFF.

This clonotype was seen a few times. Here the CDR3 DNA reads TGCAGCTTTCGGACAGGGGGGTACACTGAAGCTTTCTTT. Protein sequence: CSFRTGGYTEAFF. The chain is built from TRBV29-1 and TRBJ1-1, with 10 bases aligning to TRBD1. The CDR3 totals 13 residues. V lost 8 bases and J lost 3; bases outside the gene matches: 6. Germline CDR1 SQVTM, CDR2 ANQGSEA.

This clonotype showed up just a few times. The genes are TRBV14 and TRBJ2-1; D is perhaps TRBD2 (6 bases). The length of the CDR3 is 16 residues. V lost 0 bases, J lost 3 bases, and 12 bases lay in between. CDR1 is SGHDN, CDR2 FVKESK, per germline. CDR3 sequence: CASSQDRGIFYNEQFF. CDR3 coding DNA: TGTGCCAGCAGCCAAGATCGGGGGATCTTCTACAATGAGCAGTTCTTC. The entire variable domain, with the rest obtained from reference TRBV14 and TRBJ2-1, is as follows: EAGVTQFPSHSVIEKGQTVTLRCDPISGHDNLYWYRRVMGKEIKFLLHFVKESKQDESGMPNNRFLAERTGGTYSTLKVQPAELEDSGVYFCASSQDRGIFYNEQFFGPGTRLTVL.

This clonotype was picked up many times. The chain combines TRBV7-9 with TRBJ2-1, with D hard to call. Trimming took off 5 bases at V and 8 bases at J, with 10 bases between the two ends. There are 12 residues in the CDR3. Germline V gene data show CDR1 as SEHNR and CDR2 as FQNEAQ (reference sequence). CDR3 sequence reads: CASSQRWDEQFF. The DNA of the CDR3 is TGTGCCAGCAGCCAACGTTGGGATGAGCAGTTCTTC.

Ten or more counts support this clonotype. This sequence joins TRBV18 and TRBJ1-1, with D hard to call. The germline V gene encodes CDR1 KGHSH and CDR2 LQKENI. CDR3 length: 15 amino acids. The V end lost 2 bases, the J end lost 2 bases, and 12 bases lay between the germline ends. The chain's CDR3 is CASSPIRGVNTEAFF. DNA for the CDR3: TGTGCCAGCTCACCAATCCGGGGAGTCAACACTGAAGCTTTCTTT.

The genes are TRBV29-1 and TRBJ2-7; D unresolved. Germline assignment: CDR1 SQVTM and CDR2 ANQGSEA. With 3 bases removed from V and 2 bases from J, the gap between germline ends came to 11 bases. CDR3 length: 13 residues. CDR3 in DNA: TGCAGCGTTGAGTTAGGTGGGACCTACGAGCAGTACTTC. Translated: CSVELGGTYEQYF.

By sample fraction, this clonotype is medium-sized (0.01 to 0.1%). The rearrangement joins TRBV7-8 to TRBJ2-5, with D hard to call. The V gene lost 1 base and the J gene lost 1 base, with 4 bases spanning the gap. In germline, CDR1 is SGHVS, CDR2 FQNEAQ. This CDR3 contains 13 residues. The CDR3 spells CASSLGRQETQYF. The CDR3 DNA reads as TGTGCCAGCAGCTTAGGTCGCCAAGAGACCCAGTACTTC.

This clonotype was seen ten or more times. The chain couples TRBV7-2 to TRBJ2-1; 8 bases fit TRBD2. The germline CDR1 and CDR2 sequences are SGHTA and FQGNSA. The CDR3 totals 14 residues. The trim removed 3 bases at V and 7 bases at J, leaving 5 bases unmatched. Here the CDR3 DNA reads TGTGCCAGCAGCTTTATGGCTAGCGGGAATGAGCAGTTCTTC. Its protein is CASSFMASGNEQFF.

In this sample, this clonotype turned up a few times. This chain joins TRBV20-1 and TRBJ1-4, with a tentative D call TRBD1 (6 bases). V lost 5 bases and J 7 bases, leaving 20 bases between the germline ends. Germline assignment: CDR1 DFQATT and CDR2 SNEGSKA (reference sequence). This CDR3 contains 15 residues. In DNA form, the CDR3 reads TGCAGTGCTGATAAAAGGACAGAAGGGGTTGAAAAACTGTTTTTT. As protein: CSADKRTEGVEKLFF.

This clonotype was picked up many times. The chain employs TRBV19 and TRBJ2-1; perhaps TRBD1 as D (5 bases). Germline V lookup: CDR1 LNHDA, CDR2 SQIVND (reference sequence). V shed 3 bases and J shed 9 bases, with 9 bases lying between them. The length of the CDR3 is 12 residues. The CDR3 spells CASSIVGAEQFF. DNA for the CDR3: TGTGCCAGTAGTATCGTAGGGGCTGAGCAGTTCTTC.

This clonotype was seen repeatedly, ten times or more. The V call is TRBV5-1, the J call TRBJ2-5; unclear D gene. From germline, CDR1 is SGHRS and CDR2 YFSETQ. The CDR3 sequence is 14 residues long. V gave up 4 bases and J gave up 1 base, with 11 bases separating them. CDR3 bases: TGCGCCAGCAGCAGTTTCTCCAGCCAAGAGACCCAGTACTTC. Translated: CASSSFSSQETQYF.

In its sample, this clonotype was seen many times. The gene calls are TRBV11-2 and TRBJ2-7, with D perhaps matching TRBD1 (6 bases). The CDR3 contains 16 residues. CDR1 and CDR2 from the germline V gene are SGHAT and FQNNGV. Trimming took off 4 bases at V and 2 bases at J, with 18 bases between the two ends. CDR3 sequence: CASSSLSGTKTYEQYF. CDR3 DNA sequence: TGTGCCAGCAGCTCCTTATCCGGGACAAAAACCTACGAGCAGTACTTC.